One sample yielded the 16 T cell receptor beta chains listed below, sequenced in a study of CD8+CD57+ T cells in acquired aplastic anemia. The authors sequenced patients whose flow cytometry had shown CD8+CD57+ cell expansion. Profiling that covered TCR beta VDJ and CDR3 relied on genomic DNA as its template. TCRdb re-called the reads with MiXCR, one entry per CDR3 protein. The table lists approximately 130,000 distinct CDR3 sequences, 40% of them singletons. The source material was sorted CD4+, CD8+, or CD8+CD57+ T cells (not recorded which) from PBMCs. These receptors originate from a human donor with aplastic anemia.

This clonotype occurred many times. V is TRBV15 and J is TRBJ2-3; the match to TRBD1 covers 8 bases. The length of the CDR3 is 14 residues. Germline V gene data show CDR1 as LNHNV and CDR2 as YYDKDF (reference sequence). The V and J ends lost 3 bases and 3 bases, in that order; junction bases with no gene match: 2. CDR3 nucleotides: TGTGCCACCAGCAGGGACAGGGCAACAGATACGCAGTATTTT. Translated: CATSRDRATDTQYF.

This sequence joins TRBV15 and TRBJ2-7; D is ambiguous. CDR1 and CDR2 from the germline V gene are LNHNV and YYDKDF (reference sequence). The V end lost 0 bases, the J end lost 0 bases, and 6 bases lay between the germline ends. The CDR3 has 14 residues. The CDR3, as DNA: TGTGCCACCAGCAGAGAAGATGACTCCTACGAGCAGTACTTC. It codes for CATSREDDSYEQYF.

This clonotype was counted many times. This chain connects TRBV4-1 to TRBJ1-4; TRBD1 might be the D (6 bases). This CDR3 has 15 amino acids. Between the trimmed V and J ends, which lost 6 bases and 0 bases, there was a span of 11 bases. Germline V gene lookup returns CDR1 MGHRA and CDR2 YSYEKL. The CDR3 nucleotides read TGCGCCAGCAGTTACAGGGTTGCAACTAATGAAAAACTGTTTTTT. This translates into CASSYRVATNEKLFF.

The J gene is TRBJ2-7, the V gene TRBV7-7; D remains unclear. V was pared by 5 bases and J by 2 bases, with 13 bases between. Germline CDR1 reads SSHAT; CDR2 reads FNYEAQ (reference sequence). There are 14 residues in the CDR3. The CDR3 reads CASSPDTVAYEQYF. DNA for the CDR3: TGTGCCAGCAGCCCTGATACAGTGGCCTACGAGCAGTACTTC.

The V and J genes are TRBV2 and TRBJ1-4, with TRBD1 matching 12 bases. CDR1 is SNHLY, CDR2 FYNNEI, per germline. CDR3 length equals 16 residues. The V and J ends lost 6 bases and 3 bases, in that order; junction bases with no gene match: 5. This CDR3 is CASRMGQGAPNEKLFF. The CDR3 DNA reads as TGTGCCAGCAGAATGGGACAGGGGGCGCCTAATGAAAAACTGTTTTTT.

There are a few counts of this clonotype. This rearrangement joins TRBV2 to TRBJ1-2; 12 bases are shared with TRBD1. The CDR3 loop spans 15 amino acids. Germline values: CDR1 SNHLY, CDR2 FYNNEI. Unmatched junction bases numbered 6, after V lost 8 bases and J lost 2 bases. In DNA form, the CDR3 reads TGTGCCAGCTCACCCGGGACAGGGGGCAACTATGGCTACACCTTC. Protein: CASSPGTGGNYGYTF. Complete variable domain (other parts from reference TRBV2 and TRBJ1-2): EPEVTQTPSHQVTQMGQEVILRCVPISNHLYFYWYRQILGQKVEFLVSFYNNEISEKSEIFDDQFSVERPDGSNFTLKIRSTKLEDSAMYFCASSPGTGGNYGYTFGSGTRLTVV.

This chain uses TRBV20-1 with TRBJ2-2; D is uncertain. CDR1 is DFQATT, CDR2 SNEGSKA, per germline (reference sequence). V lost 0 bases and J 3 bases, leaving 5 bases between the germline ends. This CDR3 comprises 13 residues. CDR3 DNA sequence: TGCAGTGCTAGAGATTTCGACACCGGGGAGCTGTTTTTT. It codes for CSARDFDTGELFF.

This clonotype has a single count. The rearrangement joins TRBV20-1 to TRBJ2-3; TRBD2 might be the D (7 bases). The CDR3 totals 14 residues. CDR1 DFQATT and CDR2 SNEGSKA come from the germline V gene (reference sequence). V lost 3 bases to trimming and J lost 4 bases, with 14 bases between them. The CDR3 is CSARWGGPADTQYF. The CDR3 DNA is TGCAGTGCTAGGTGGGGGGGCCCGGCAGATACGCAGTATTTT.

The rearrangement links TRBV10-3 to TRBJ2-3, with D possibly called TRBD1 or TRBD2 (7 bases each). The CDR3 loop spans 13 amino acids. The germline V gene encodes CDR1 ENHRY and CDR2 SYGVKD. The CDR3 sequence: CTSSGTAEDTQYF. In DNA, the CDR3 is TGTACCTCCAGCGGGACAGCAGAGGATACGCAGTATTTT.

The chain links TRBV6-2 or TRBV6-3 to TRBJ2-1; the match to TRBD2 covers 15 bases. The CDR3 has 15 amino acids. V shed 4 bases and J 9 bases; nucleotides not matched to a gene: 4. Germline V gene data show CDR1 as MNHEY and CDR2 as SVGEGT. The CDR3 reads CASSWTSGGASEQFF. CDR3 sequence (DNA): TGTGCCAGCAGTTGGACTAGCGGGGGGGCCAGTGAGCAGTTCTTC.

This clonotype has at least ten counts. This chain connects TRBV25-1 to TRBJ1-1; D gene unclear. Germline values: CDR1 MGHDK, CDR2 SYGVNS. Trimming took 3 bases from V and 3 from J, leaving 8 bases between them. The CDR3 extends over 13 amino acids. The CDR3 loop reads CASSDHGDTEAFF. The CDR3 DNA reads as TGTGCCAGCAGTGACCACGGGGACACTGAAGCTTTCTTT.

This clonotype has a count of ten or more. The chain has TRBV12-3 or TRBV12-4 and TRBJ2-5; 9 bases align to TRBD1. The V segment lost 6 bases and the J segment 5 bases; nucleotides outside the gene matches: 4. CDR3 length equals 13 residues. The CDR3 here is CASRLGTGETQYF. DNA for the CDR3: TGTGCCAGCAGGCTGGGGACAGGGGAGACCCAGTACTTC.

This clonotype came up many times. This sequence joins TRBV19 and TRBJ1-2; the D gene is possibly TRBD1 (5 bases). The CDR3 consists of 11 residues. Per the germline V gene, CDR1 is LNHDA and CDR2 is SQIVND (reference sequence). V lost 11 bases to trimming and J lost 7 bases, with 14 bases between them. Here the CDR3 reads CAAWGKGGYTF. CDR3 DNA: TGTGCCGCCTGGGGGAAGGGTGGCTACACCTTC.

This clonotype was found many times. This chain connects TRBV20-1 to TRBJ2-3, with 9 bases that match TRBD2. This CDR3 spans 16 amino acids. With V trimmed by 1 base and J by 4 bases, 9 bases remained unmatched. Germline V gene sequence: CDR1 DFQATT, CDR2 SNEGSKA (reference sequence). The DNA of the CDR3 is TGCAGTGCTAGAGCAAGCGGCGCGGGGGGGCCAGATACGCAGTATTTT. Amino acid sequence: CSARASGAGGPDTQYF.

The sample holds many counts of this clonotype. The CDR3 reads CASSQWSGLAGDTDTQYF. Written as DNA, the CDR3 is TGTGCCAGCAGCCAATGGTCAGGACTAGCGGGGGACACAGATACGCAGTATTTT. The J gene is TRBJ2-3, the V gene TRBV4-2; TRBD2 matches at 13 bases. The CDR3 spans 18 residues. In germline, CDR1 is LGHNA, CDR2 YNFKEQ. V dropped 2 bases and J dropped 2; count of bases not matched to a gene: 7.

The rearrangement joins TRBV29-1 to TRBJ2-7; possible D gene TRBD1, 6 bases. Per the germline V gene, CDR1 is SQVTM and CDR2 is ANQGSEA. There are 15 residues in the CDR3. V dropped 4 bases and J dropped 0 bases, with 16 bases sitting between them. The CDR3 region is CSVGPTGMNSYEQYF. The CDR3, as DNA: TGCAGCGTTGGCCCTACAGGGATGAACTCCTACGAGCAGTACTTC.